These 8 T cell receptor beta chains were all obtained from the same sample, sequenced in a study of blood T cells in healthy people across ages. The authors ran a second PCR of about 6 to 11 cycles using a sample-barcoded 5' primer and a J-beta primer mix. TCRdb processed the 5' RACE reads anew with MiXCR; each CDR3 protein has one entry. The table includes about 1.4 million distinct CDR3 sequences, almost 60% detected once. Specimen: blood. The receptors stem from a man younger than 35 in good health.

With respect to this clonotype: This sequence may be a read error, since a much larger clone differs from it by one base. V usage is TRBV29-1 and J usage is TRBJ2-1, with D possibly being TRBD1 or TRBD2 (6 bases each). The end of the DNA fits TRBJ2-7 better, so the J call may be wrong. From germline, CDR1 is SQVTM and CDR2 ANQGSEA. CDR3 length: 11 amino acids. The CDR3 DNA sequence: TGCAGCGTTTGGCGGGACAATGAGCAGTACTTC. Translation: CSVWRDNEQYF.

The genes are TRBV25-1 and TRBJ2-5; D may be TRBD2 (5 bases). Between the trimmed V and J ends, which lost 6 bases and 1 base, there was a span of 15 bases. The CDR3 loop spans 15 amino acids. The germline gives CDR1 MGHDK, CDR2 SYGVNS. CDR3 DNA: TGTGCCAGCAGGACTCGAGAGGGCCCCCAAGAGACCCAGTACTTC. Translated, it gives CASRTREGPQETQYF.

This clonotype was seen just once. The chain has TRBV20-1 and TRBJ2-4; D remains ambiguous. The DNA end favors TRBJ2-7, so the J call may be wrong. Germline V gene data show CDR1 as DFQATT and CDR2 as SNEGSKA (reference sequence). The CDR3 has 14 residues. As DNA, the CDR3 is TGCAGTGCTAGAGATTGGGCAGGTAAACGCGAGCAGTACTTC. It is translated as CSARDWAGKREQYF.

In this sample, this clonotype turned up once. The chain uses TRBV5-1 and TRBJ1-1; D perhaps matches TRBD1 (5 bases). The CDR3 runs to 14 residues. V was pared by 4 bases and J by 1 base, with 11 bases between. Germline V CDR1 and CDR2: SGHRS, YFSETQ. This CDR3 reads CASSRGAANTEAFF. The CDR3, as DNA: TGCGCCAGCAGCCGTGGGGCAGCGAACACTGAAGCTTTCTTT.

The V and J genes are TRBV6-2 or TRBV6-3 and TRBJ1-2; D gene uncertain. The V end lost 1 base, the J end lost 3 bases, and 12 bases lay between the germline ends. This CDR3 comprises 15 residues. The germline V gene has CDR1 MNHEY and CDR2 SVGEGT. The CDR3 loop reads CASSYFEISDYGYTF. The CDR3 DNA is TGTGCCAGCAGTTACTTTGAGATATCGGACTATGGCTACACCTTC.

Here the CDR3 reads CASNLGALGTGYQETQYF. CDR3 coding DNA: TGTGCCAGCAACCTCGGAGCTTTAGGGACAGGGTACCAAGAGACCCAGTACTTC. The rearrangement joins TRBV6-2 or TRBV6-3 to TRBJ2-5, with 9 bases that match TRBD1. This CDR3 has 18 residues. The germline CDR1 and CDR2 sequences are MNHEY and SVGEGT. The ends lost 7 bases at V and 0 bases at J; junction bases unmatched: 15.

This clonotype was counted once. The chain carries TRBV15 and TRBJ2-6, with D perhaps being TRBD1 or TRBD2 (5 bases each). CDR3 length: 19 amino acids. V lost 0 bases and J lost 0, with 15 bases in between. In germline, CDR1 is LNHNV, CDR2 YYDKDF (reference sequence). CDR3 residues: CATSRDLEGMSSGANVLTF. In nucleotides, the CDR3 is TGTGCCACCAGCAGAGATCTAGAGGGGATGAGCTCTGGGGCCAACGTCCTGACTTTC.

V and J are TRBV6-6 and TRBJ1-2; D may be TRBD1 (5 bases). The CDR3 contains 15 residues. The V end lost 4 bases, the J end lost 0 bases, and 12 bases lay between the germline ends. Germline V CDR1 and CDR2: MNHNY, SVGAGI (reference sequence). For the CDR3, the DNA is TGTGCCAGCAGTTTGGGGCCTTACTCTAACTATGGCTACACCTTC. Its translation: CASSLGPYSNYGYTF.